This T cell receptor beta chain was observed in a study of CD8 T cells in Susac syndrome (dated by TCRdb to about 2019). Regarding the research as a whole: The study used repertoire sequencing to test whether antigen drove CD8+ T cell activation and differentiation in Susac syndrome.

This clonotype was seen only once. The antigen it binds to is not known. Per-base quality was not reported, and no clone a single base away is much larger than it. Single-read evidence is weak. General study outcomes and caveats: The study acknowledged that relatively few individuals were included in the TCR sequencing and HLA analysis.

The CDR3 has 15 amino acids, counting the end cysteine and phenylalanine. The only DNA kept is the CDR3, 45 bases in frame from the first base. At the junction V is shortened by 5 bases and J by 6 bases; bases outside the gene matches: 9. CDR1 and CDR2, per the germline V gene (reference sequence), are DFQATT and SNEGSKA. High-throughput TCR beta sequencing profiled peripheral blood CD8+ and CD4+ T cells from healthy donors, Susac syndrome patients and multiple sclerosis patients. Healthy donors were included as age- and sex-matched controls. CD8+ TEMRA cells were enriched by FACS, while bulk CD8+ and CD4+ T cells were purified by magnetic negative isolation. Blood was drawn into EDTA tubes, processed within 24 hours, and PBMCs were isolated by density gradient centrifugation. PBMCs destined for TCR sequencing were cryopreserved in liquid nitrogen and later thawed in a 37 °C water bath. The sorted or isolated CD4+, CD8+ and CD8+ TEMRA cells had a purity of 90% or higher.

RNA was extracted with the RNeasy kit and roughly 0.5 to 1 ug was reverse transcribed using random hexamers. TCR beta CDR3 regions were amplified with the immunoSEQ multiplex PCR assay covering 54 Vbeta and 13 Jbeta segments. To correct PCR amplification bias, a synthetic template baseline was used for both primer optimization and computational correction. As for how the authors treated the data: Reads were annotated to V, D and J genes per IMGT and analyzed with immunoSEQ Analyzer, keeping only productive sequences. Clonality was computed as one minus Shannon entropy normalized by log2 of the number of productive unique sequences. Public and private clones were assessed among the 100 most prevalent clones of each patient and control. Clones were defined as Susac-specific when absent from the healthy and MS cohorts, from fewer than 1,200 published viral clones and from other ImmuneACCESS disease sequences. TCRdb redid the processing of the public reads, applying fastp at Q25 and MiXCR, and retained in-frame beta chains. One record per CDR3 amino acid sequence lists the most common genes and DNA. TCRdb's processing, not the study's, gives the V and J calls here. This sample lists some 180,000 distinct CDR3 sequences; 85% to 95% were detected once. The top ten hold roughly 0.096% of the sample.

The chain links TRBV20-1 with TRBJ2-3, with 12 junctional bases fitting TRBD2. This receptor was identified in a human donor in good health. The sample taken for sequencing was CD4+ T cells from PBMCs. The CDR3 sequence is CSAATLAGGLDTQYF. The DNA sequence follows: TGCAGTGCTGCGACCCTAGCGGGGGGGCTTGATACGCAGTATTTT.